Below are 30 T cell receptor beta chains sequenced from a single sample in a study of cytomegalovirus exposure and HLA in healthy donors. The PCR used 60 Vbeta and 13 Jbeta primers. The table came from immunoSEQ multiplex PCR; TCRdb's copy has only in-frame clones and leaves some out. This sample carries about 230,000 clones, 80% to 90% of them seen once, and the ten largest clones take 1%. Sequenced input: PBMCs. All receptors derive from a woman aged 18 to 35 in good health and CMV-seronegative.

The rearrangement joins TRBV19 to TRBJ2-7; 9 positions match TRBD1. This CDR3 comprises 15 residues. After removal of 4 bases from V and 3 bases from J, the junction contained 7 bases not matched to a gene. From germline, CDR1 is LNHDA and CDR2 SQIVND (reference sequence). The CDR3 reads CASSRMGQGHYEQYF. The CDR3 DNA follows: TGTGCCAGTAGTAGGATGGGACAGGGCCACTACGAGCAGTACTTC.

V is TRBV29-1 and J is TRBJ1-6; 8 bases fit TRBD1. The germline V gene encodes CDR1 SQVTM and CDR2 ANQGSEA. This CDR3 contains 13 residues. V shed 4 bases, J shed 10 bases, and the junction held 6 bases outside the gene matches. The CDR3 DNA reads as TGCAGCGTTGCTGACAGGGGTGGATCACCCCTCCACTTT. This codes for CSVADRGGSPLHF.

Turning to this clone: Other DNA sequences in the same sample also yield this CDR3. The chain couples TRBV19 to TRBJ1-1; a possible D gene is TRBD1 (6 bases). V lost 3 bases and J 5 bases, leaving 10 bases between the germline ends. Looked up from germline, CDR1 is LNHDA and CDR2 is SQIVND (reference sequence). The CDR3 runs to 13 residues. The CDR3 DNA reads TGTGCCAGTAGTATCCAGGGGAATACTGAAGCTTTCTTT. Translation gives CASSIQGNTEAFF.

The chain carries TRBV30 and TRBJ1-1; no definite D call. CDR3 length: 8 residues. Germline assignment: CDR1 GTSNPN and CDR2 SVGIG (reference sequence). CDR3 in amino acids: CVIFEAFF. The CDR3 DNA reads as TGTGTTATCTTTGAAGCTTTCTTT.

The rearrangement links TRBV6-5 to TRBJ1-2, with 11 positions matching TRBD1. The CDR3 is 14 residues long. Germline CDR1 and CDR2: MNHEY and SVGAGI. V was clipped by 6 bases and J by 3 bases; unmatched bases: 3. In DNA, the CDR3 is TGTGCCAGCAGAGGACAGGGGGCGGACTATGGCTACACCTTC. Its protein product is CASRGQGADYGYTF.

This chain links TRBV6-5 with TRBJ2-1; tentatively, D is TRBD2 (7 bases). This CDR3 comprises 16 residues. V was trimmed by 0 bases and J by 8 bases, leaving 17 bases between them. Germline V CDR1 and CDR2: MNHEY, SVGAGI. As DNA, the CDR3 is TGTGCCAGCAGTTACTCTGTCGGGGGGCGTATGTATGAGCAGTTCTTC. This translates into CASSYSVGGRMYEQFF.

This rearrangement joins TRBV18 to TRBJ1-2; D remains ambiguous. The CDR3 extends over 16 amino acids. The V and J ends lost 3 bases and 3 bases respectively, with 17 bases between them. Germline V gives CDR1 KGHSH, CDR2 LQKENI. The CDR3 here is CASSPYRSFPDYGYTF. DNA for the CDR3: TGTGCCAGCTCACCCTATCGGTCCTTTCCCGACTATGGCTACACCTTC.

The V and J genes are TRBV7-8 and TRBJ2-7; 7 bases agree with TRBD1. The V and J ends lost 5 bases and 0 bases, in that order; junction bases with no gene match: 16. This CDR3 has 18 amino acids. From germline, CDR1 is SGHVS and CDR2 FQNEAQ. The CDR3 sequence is CASSPNTLTGDRSYEQYF. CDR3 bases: TGTGCCAGCAGCCCAAACACCCTTACAGGGGACCGCTCCTACGAGCAGTACTTC.

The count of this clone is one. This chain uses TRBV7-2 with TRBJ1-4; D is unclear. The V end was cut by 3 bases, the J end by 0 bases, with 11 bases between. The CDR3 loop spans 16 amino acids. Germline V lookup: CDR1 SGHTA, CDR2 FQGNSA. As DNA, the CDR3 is TGTGCCAGCAGCTTGGACGGGCGGGCAACTAATGAAAAACTGTTTTTT. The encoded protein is CASSLDGRATNEKLFF. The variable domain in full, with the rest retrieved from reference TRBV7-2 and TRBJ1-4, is GAGVSQSPSNKVTEKGKDVELRCDPISGHTALYWYRQSLGQGLEFLIYFQGNSAPDKSGLPSDRFSAERTGGSVSTLTIQRTQQEDSAVYLCASSLDGRATNEKLFFGSGTQLSVL.

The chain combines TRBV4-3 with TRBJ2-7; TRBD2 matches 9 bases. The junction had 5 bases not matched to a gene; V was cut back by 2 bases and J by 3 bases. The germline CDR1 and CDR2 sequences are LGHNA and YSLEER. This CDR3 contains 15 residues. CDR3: CASSQYPAGGYEQYF. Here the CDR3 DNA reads TGCGCCAGCAGCCAATACCCAGCGGGGGGCTACGAGCAGTACTTC.

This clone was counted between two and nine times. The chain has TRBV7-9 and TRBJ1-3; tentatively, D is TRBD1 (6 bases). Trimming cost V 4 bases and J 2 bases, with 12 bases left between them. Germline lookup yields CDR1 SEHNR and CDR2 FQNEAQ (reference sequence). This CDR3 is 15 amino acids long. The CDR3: CASSWVGTTGNTIYF. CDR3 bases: TGTGCCAGCAGCTGGGTGGGGACAACTGGAAACACCATATATTTT.

CDR3 DNA: TGTGCCAGCTCACCATCAGGCGACACTGAAGCTTTCTTT. Translating gives CASSPSGDTEAFF. The rearrangement joins TRBV18 to TRBJ1-1; no definite D call. The germline V gene encodes CDR1 KGHSH and CDR2 LQKENI. The CDR3 is made up of 13 amino acids. With 2 bases removed from V and 3 bases from J, the gap between germline ends came to 7 bases.

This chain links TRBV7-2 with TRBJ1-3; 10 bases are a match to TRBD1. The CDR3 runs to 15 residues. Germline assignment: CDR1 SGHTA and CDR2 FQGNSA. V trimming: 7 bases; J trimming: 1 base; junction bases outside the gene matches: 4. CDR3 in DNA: TGTGCCAGCACCTGGACAGGGGGTTCTGGAAACACCATATATTTT. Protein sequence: CASTWTGGSGNTIYF.

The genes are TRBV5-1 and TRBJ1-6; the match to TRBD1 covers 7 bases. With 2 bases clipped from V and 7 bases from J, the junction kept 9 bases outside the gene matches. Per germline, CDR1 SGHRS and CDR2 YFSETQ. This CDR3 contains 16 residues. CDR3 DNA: TGCGCCAGCAGCTTATTCGGACAGGTAGGGAATTCACCCCTCCACTTT. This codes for CASSLFGQVGNSPLHF.

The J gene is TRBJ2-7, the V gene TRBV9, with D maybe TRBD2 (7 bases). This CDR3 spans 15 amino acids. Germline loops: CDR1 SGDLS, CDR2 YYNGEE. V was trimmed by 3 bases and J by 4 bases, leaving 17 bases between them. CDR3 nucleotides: TGTGCCAGCAGCGGAGGGGGGGGCTTAGGTTACGAGCAGTACTTC. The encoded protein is CASSGGGGLGYEQYF.

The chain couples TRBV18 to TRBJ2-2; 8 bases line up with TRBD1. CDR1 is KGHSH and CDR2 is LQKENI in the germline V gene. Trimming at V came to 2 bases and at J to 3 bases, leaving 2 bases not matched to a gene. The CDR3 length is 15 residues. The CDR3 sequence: CASSPDRGYTGELFF. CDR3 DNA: TGTGCCAGCTCACCAGACAGGGGATACACCGGGGAGCTGTTTTTT.

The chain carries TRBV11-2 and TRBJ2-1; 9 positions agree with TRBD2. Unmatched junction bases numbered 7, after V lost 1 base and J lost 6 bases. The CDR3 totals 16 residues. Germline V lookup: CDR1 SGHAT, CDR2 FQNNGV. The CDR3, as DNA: TGTGCCAGCAGCTTAGTTGGTAGCGGGGGTGGCAATGAGCAGTTCTTC. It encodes CASSLVGSGGGNEQFF.

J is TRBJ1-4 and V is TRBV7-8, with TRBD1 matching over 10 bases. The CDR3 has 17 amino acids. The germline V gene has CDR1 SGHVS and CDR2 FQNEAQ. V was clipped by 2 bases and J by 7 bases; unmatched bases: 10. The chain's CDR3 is CASSLRRDRGFGEKLFF. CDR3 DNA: TGTGCCAGCAGCTTACGAAGGGACAGGGGTTTTGGTGAAAAACTGTTTTTT. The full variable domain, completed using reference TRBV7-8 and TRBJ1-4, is GAGVSQSPRYKVAKRGQDVALRCDPISGHVSLFWYQQALGQGPEFLTYFQNEAQLDKSGLPSDRFFAERPEGSVSTLKIQRTQQEDSAVYLCASSLRRDRGFGEKLFFGSGTQLSVL.

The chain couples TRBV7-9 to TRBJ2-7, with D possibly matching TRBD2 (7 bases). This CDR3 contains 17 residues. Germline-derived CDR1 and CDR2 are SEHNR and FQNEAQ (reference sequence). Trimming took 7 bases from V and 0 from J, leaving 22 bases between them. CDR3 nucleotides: TGTGCCAGCACCGATACAGGAGGAGGGGGGGCCTCCTACGAGCAGTACTTC. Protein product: CASTDTGGGGASYEQYF. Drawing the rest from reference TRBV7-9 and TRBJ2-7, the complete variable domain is DTGVSQNPRHKITKRGQNVTFRCDPISEHNRLYWYRQTLGQGPEFLTYFQNEAQLEKSRLLSDRFSAERPKGSFSTLEIQRTEQGDSAMYLCASTDTGGGGASYEQYFGPGTRLTVT.

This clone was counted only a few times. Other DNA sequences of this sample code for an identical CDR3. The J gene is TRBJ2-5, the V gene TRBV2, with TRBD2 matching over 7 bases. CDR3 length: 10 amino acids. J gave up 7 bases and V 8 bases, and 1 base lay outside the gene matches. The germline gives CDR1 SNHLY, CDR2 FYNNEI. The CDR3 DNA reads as TGTGCCAGCGGCGGGGGGACCCAGTACTTC. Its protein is CASGGGTQYF. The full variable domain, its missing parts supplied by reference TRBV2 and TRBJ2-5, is EPEVTQTPSHQVTQMGQEVILRCVPISNHLYFYWYRQILGQKVEFLVSFYNNEISEKSEIFDDQFSVERPDGSNFTLKIRSTKLEDSAMYFCASGGGTQYFGPGTRLLVL.

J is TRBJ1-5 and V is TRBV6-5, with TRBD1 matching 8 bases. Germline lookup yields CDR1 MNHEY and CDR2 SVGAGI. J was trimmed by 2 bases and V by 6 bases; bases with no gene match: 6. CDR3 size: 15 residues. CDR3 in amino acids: CASRPMTGGNQPQHF. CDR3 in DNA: TGTGCCAGCAGACCAATGACAGGGGGCAATCAGCCCCAGCATTTT.

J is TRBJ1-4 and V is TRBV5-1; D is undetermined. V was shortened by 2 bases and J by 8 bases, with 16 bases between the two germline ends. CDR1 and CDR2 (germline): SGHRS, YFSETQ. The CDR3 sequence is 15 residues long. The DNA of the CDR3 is TGCGCCAGCAGCTTACGCCCGATGGGAGTCGAAAAACTGTTTTTT. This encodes CASSLRPMGVEKLFF.

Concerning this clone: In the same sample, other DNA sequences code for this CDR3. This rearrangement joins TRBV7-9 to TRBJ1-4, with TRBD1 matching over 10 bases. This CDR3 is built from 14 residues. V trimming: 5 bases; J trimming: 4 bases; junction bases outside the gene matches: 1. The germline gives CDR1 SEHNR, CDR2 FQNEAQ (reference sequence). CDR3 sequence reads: CASSRDRGNEKLFF. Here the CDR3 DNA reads TGTGCCAGCAGCAGGGACAGGGGTAATGAAAAACTGTTTTTT.

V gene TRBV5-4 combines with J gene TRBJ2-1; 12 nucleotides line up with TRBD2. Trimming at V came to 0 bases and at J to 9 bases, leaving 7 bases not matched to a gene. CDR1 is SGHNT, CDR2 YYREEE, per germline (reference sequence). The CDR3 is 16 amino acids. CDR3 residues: CASSLAATSGSGEQFF. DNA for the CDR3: TGTGCCAGCAGCTTGGCCGCGACTAGCGGGAGTGGTGAGCAGTTCTTC.

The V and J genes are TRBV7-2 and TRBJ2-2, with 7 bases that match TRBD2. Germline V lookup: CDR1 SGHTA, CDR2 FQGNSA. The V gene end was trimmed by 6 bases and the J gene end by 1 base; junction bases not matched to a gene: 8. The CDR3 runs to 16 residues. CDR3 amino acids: CASRVTSRLNTGELFF. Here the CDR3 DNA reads TGTGCCAGCAGAGTGACTAGCCGCCTGAACACCGGGGAGCTGTTTTTT. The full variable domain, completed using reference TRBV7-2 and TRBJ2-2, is GAGVSQSPSNKVTEKGKDVELRCDPISGHTALYWYRQSLGQGLEFLIYFQGNSAPDKSGLPSDRFSAERTGGSVSTLTIQRTQQEDSAVYLCASRVTSRLNTGELFFGEGSRLTVL.

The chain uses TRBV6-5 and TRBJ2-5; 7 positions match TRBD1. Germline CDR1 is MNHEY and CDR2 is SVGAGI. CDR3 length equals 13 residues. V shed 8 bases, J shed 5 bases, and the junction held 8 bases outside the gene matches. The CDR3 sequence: CASVTGDGETQYF. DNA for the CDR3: TGTGCCAGCGTTACAGGGGACGGTGAGACCCAGTACTTC.

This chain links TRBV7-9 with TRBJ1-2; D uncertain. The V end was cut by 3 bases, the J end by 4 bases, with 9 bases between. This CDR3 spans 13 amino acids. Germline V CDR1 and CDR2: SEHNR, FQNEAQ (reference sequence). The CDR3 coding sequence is TGTGCCAGCAGCTTTGAGGCCTCCTATGGCTACACCTTC. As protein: CASSFEASYGYTF.

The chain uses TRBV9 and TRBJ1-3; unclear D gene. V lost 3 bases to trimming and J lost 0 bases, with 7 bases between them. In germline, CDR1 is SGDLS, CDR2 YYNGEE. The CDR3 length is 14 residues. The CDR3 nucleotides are TGTGCCAGCAGCGCCACAAGCTCTGGAAACACCATATATTTT. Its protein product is CASSATSSGNTIYF.

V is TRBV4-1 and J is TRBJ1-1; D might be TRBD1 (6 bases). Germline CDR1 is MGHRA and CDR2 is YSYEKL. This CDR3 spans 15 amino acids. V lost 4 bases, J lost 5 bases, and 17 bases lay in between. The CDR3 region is CASSLIPQGRTEAFF. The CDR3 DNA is TGCGCCAGCAGCCTGATACCACAGGGCAGGACTGAAGCTTTCTTT.

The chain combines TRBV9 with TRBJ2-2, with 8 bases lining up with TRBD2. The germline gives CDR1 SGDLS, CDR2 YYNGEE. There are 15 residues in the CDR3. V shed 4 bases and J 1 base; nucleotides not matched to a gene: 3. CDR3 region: CASSQRGGNTGELFF. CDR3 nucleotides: TGTGCCAGCAGCCAACGGGGGGGGAACACCGGGGAGCTGTTTTTT.